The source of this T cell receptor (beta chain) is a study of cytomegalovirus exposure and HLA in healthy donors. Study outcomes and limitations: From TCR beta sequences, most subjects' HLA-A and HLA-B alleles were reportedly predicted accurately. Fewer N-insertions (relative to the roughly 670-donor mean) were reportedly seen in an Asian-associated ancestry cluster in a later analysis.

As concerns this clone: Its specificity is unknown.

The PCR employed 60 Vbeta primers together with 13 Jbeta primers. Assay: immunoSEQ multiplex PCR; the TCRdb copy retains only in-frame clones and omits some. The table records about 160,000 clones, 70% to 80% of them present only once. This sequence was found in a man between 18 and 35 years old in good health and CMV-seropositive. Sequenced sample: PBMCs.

The CDR3 bases are TGTGCCAGCAGGCTGGCGGGGAGCTCCTACGAGCAGTACTTC. Its protein is CASRLAGSSYEQYF. The chain joins TRBV6-5 to TRBJ2-7; perhaps TRBD2 as D (6 bases). The CDR3 runs 14 residues. Germline V gene lookup returns CDR1 MNHEY and CDR2 SVGAGI. V lost 6 bases and J 0 bases, leaving 12 bases between the germline ends.